The 30 T cell receptor beta chains below come from one sample, sequenced in a study of blood T cell repertoires in COVID-19. Profiled with immunoSEQ multiplex PCR; TCRdb holds only in-frame clones, not every one. This table holds around 230,000 clones, approximately 84% found once. Sequences were obtained from peripheral blood. Receptors originate from a middle-aged man with COVID-19, enrolled during active disease.

The chain has TRBV2 and TRBJ1-6, with 10 positions matching TRBD1. After removal of 8 bases from V and 5 bases from J, the junction contained 3 bases not matched to a gene. CDR3 length: 14 amino acids. The V gene's germline CDR1 is SNHLY and CDR2 FYNNEI. The CDR3 protein is CASPGTGDNSPLHF. The CDR3 nucleotides read TGTGCCAGCCCCGGGACAGGGGATAATTCACCCCTCCACTTT.

The chain links TRBV30 to TRBJ2-7; D not certain. Trimming stripped 3 bases from V and 4 bases from J, with 7 bases between. The V gene's germline CDR1 is GTSNPN and CDR2 SVGIG (reference sequence). This CDR3 has 11 amino acids. In nucleotides, the CDR3 is TGTGCCTGGAGCCCTCGGTACGAGCAGTACTTC. This gives the protein CAWSPRYEQYF.

The chain combines TRBV7-8 with TRBJ1-2; D remains ambiguous. The ends were cut back, 3 bases at V and 3 bases at J, with 8 bases in the middle. In germline, CDR1 is SGHVS, CDR2 FQNEAQ. The CDR3 runs to 13 residues. In nucleotides, the CDR3 is TGTGCCAGCAGCTTTCCAGGCGACTATGGCTACACCTTC. Translation: CASSFPGDYGYTF.

CDR3 loop: CASSGQGGDTQYF. The CDR3 DNA is TGTGCCAGCAGTGGACAGGGGGGAGATACGCAGTATTTT. This sequence joins TRBV12-3 or TRBV12-4 and TRBJ2-3, with TRBD1 identical over 10 bases. Losses at the gene ends were 5 bases for V and 5 bases for J; bases not matched to a gene: 1. The CDR3 extends over 13 amino acids.

V and J are TRBV7-9 and TRBJ2-3, with 11 bases matching TRBD2. This CDR3 is 16 amino acids long. Germline V gives CDR1 SEHNR, CDR2 FQNEAQ (reference sequence). J was trimmed by 5 bases and V by 5 bases; bases with no gene match: 9. The CDR3 sequence is CASSPIAGGLGDTQYF. In DNA form, the CDR3 reads TGTGCCAGCAGCCCCATAGCGGGGGGGCTCGGAGATACGCAGTATTTT.

This chain links TRBV6-2 or TRBV6-3 with TRBJ1-5; unclear D gene. CDR1 MNHEY and CDR2 SVGEGT come from the germline V gene. The V gene lost 4 bases and the J gene lost 5 bases, with 12 bases spanning the gap. The length of the CDR3 is 14 residues. DNA for the CDR3: TGTGCCAGCAGTTTTTCAGATGACTATCAGCCCCAGCATTTT. Amino acid sequence: CASSFSDDYQPQHF.

The V and J genes are TRBV3-1 (or the pseudogene TRBV3-2) and TRBJ1-5; possibly TRBD1 for D (6 bases). The V and J ends lost 0 bases and 0 bases respectively, with 12 bases between them. Germline CDR1 and CDR2: LGHDT and YNNKEL (reference sequence). CDR3 length: 17 residues. The chain's CDR3 is CASSQDKGGYSNQPQHF. CDR3 DNA sequence: TGTGCCAGCAGCCAAGATAAGGGGGGGTATAGCAATCAGCCCCAGCATTTT.

V usage is TRBV6-1 and J usage is TRBJ1-4; D may be TRBD1 (6 bases). The V gene's germline CDR1 is MNHNS and CDR2 SASEGT. The CDR3 extends over 14 amino acids. V shed 3 bases and J shed 6 bases, with 11 bases lying between them. This CDR3 reads CASSEVTGHEKLFF. DNA for the CDR3: TGTGCCAGCAGTGAGGTAACAGGGCATGAAAAACTGTTTTTT.

The genes are TRBV5-1 and TRBJ2-5, with D unclear. CDR1 and CDR2 from the germline V gene are SGHRS and YFSETQ. The CDR3 is 18 residues long. Trimming pared 0 bases from V and 4 bases from J, leaving 22 bases between. The CDR3 is CASSLAPIEADHGETQYF. CDR3 in DNA: TGCGCCAGCAGCTTGGCCCCAATCGAGGCAGACCACGGAGAGACCCAGTACTTC.

The rearrangement joins TRBV14 to TRBJ2-1; D is possibly TRBD2 (6 bases). Trimming removed 4 bases from V and 7 bases from J, with 11 bases in between. The CDR3 covers 13 residues. Looked up from germline, CDR1 is SGHDN and CDR2 is FVKESK. DNA for the CDR3: TGTGCCAGCAGCCTGAAGCTAGCGAATGAGCAGTTCTTC. This codes for CASSLKLANEQFF.

This chain connects TRBV7-2 to TRBJ1-4; 7 bases map to TRBD1. The CDR3 is 15 residues long. The junction had 3 bases not matched to a gene; V was cut back by 1 base and J by 4 bases. Germline V gives CDR1 SGHTA, CDR2 FQGNSA. The CDR3 DNA sequence: TGTGCCAGCAGCTTAGGGGACAGAGATAATGAAAAACTGTTTTTT. It is translated as CASSLGDRDNEKLFF.

A few counts support this clone. This chain uses TRBV7-2 with TRBJ1-2; the match to TRBD1 covers 7 bases. Germline V CDR1 and CDR2: SGHTA, FQGNSA. J was trimmed by 12 bases and V by 5 bases; bases with no gene match: 9. The CDR3 consists of 12 residues. CDR3 protein: CASSLGTVGNTF. DNA of the CDR3: TGTGCCAGCAGCCTCGGGACAGTTGGGAACACCTTC.

Regarding this clone: Within the sample, other DNA sequences also encode this same CDR3. The chain has TRBV28 and TRBJ1-4; 9 nucleotides agree with TRBD1. Looked up from germline, CDR1 is MDHEN and CDR2 is SYDVKM. The CDR3 totals 14 residues. V gave up 3 bases and J gave up 8 bases; unmatched junction bases: 4. The CDR3 DNA sequence: TGTGCCAGCAGTTTGGACAGGGGACGGGAAAAACTGTTTTTT. This encodes CASSLDRGREKLFF.

On this clone: The junction departs from the called germline gene at one end, perhaps through a read error. The chain links TRBV6-1 to TRBJ2-7; 7 bases align to TRBD2. This CDR3 comprises 13 residues. Per germline, CDR1 MNHNS and CDR2 SASEGT. CDR3 sequence: CASREVSGREQYF. CDR3 nucleotide sequence: TGTGCCAGCAGAGAAGTTAGCGGGCGCGAGCAGTACTTC.

The V and J genes are TRBV12-3 or TRBV12-4 and TRBJ2-2; D might be TRBD2 (5 bases). The CDR3 extends over 12 amino acids. V dropped 0 bases and J dropped 13 bases, with 9 bases sitting between them. The CDR3 DNA reads as TGTGCCAGCAGTTTAGCGCCAGGAGGGCTGTTTTTT. It encodes CASSLAPGGLFF.

The chain joins TRBV18 to TRBJ2-3; 13 nucleotides align to TRBD2. The CDR3 is made up of 16 amino acids. Germline CDR1 is KGHSH and CDR2 is LQKENI. V trimming: 6 bases; J trimming: 6 bases; junction bases outside the gene matches: 9. Written as DNA, the CDR3 is TGTGCCAGCTCCAATGGACTAGCGGGGGCTAGCGATACGCAGTATTTT. Amino acid sequence: CASSNGLAGASDTQYF.

The CDR3, as DNA: TGTGCCAGCAGCCCGGGGGATACCGGACAAGAGACCCAGTACTTC. Translation gives CASSPGDTGQETQYF. This chain connects TRBV7-2 to TRBJ2-5; D may be TRBD2 (6 bases). The V gene lost 5 bases and the J gene lost 2 bases, with 15 bases spanning the gap. The CDR3 loop spans 15 amino acids. Germline loops: CDR1 SGHTA, CDR2 FQGNSA.

The J gene is TRBJ2-3, the V gene TRBV28; D may be TRBD2 (7 bases). V dropped 6 bases and J dropped 1 base, with 8 bases sitting between them. This CDR3 region has 13 residues. The germline gives CDR1 MDHEN, CDR2 SYDVKM. The CDR3 DNA reads as TGTGCCAGCAGAGGGGGGGGCACAGATACGCAGTATTTT. Translated: CASRGGGTDTQYF. The whole variable domain, remainder taken from reference TRBV28 and TRBJ2-3, is DVKVTQSSRYLVKRTGEKVFLECVQDMDHENMFWYRQDPGLGLRLIYFSYDVKMKEKGDIPEGYSVSREKKERFSLILESASTNQTSMYLCASRGGGTDTQYFGPGTRLTVL.

J is TRBJ2-4 and V is TRBV27; 7 bases line up with TRBD2. Losses at the gene ends were 5 bases for V and 0 bases for J; bases not matched to a gene: 7. In germline, CDR1 is MNHEY, CDR2 SMNVEV (reference sequence). The CDR3 is made up of 16 amino acids. CDR3 DNA sequence: TGTGCCAGCAGTCCAAAGCGGGACGAAGCCAAAAACATTCAGTACTTC. Protein product: CASSPKRDEAKNIQYF.

V is TRBV4-2 and J is TRBJ2-5, with D possibly matching TRBD1 (5 bases). This CDR3 contains 15 residues. In germline, CDR1 is LGHNA, CDR2 YNFKEQ. The ends were cut back, 1 base at V and 4 bases at J, with 13 bases in the middle. For the CDR3, the DNA is TGTGCCAGCAGCCAAGGACAGACGCTCGCAGAGACCCAGTACTTC. Its protein is CASSQGQTLAETQYF.

In this sample, this clone turned up many times. The chain's CDR3 is CASPRTDATNEKLFF. The CDR3 nucleotides read TGTGCCAGCCCCCGGACAGATGCAACTAATGAAAAACTGTTTTTT. The chain joins TRBV27 to TRBJ1-4; a weak D match, TRBD1 (6 bases). CDR3 size: 15 residues. V was pared by 8 bases and J by 0 bases, with 13 bases between. The germline V gene has CDR1 MNHEY and CDR2 SMNVEV (reference sequence).

The chain links TRBV7-2 to TRBJ2-7, with 8 positions matching TRBD2. Per the germline V gene, CDR1 is SGHTA and CDR2 is FQGNSA. The CDR3 loop spans 16 amino acids. The V segment lost 1 base and the J segment 4 bases; nucleotides outside the gene matches: 9. Written as DNA, the CDR3 is TGTGCCAGCAGCTTAGGGGGTTTAGCGGGATTTTACGAGCAGTACTTC. Translated, it gives CASSLGGLAGFYEQYF.

The chain links TRBV19 to TRBJ1-5; TRBD1 agrees at 12 bases. Germline trimming cut 0 bases from V and 2 bases from J; bases unmatched to any gene: 8. This CDR3 comprises 19 residues. CDR1 and CDR2 from the germline V gene are LNHDA and SQIVND (reference sequence). The CDR3 coding sequence is TGTGCCAGTAGTATAGATGAGGGGACAGGGGGCCTGGGCAATCAGCCCCAGCATTTT. This gives the protein CASSIDEGTGGLGNQPQHF.

This sequence joins TRBV19 and TRBJ2-7, with TRBD1 identical over 11 bases. The CDR3 loop spans 14 amino acids. The ends lost 8 bases at V and 3 bases at J; junction bases unmatched: 6. Germline CDR1 and CDR2: LNHDA and SQIVND (reference sequence). The CDR3 DNA reads as TGTGCCAGTGGGAGAGGGACAGGGGGCTACGAGCAGTACTTC. Translating it yields CASGRGTGGYEQYF.

This rearrangement joins TRBV10-3 to TRBJ2-3, with D possibly being TRBD2 (7 bases). Germline CDR1 is ENHRY and CDR2 is SYGVKD. Trimming shortened V by 6 bases and J by 1 base, and 8 bases separated the two germline ends. This CDR3 has 13 residues. The DNA for the CDR3 is TGTGCCATCAGCGGGGGGCGCACAGATACGCAGTATTTT. Amino acids: CAISGGRTDTQYF.

This clone has a single count. The gene calls are TRBV7-3 and TRBJ2-5, with 7 bases that match TRBD1. CDR3 length: 14 residues. Germline values: CDR1 SGHTA, CDR2 FQGTGA. Trimming removed 4 bases from V and 3 bases from J; junction bases left unmatched: 5. The CDR3 is CASSSRGWEETQYF. CDR3 bases: TGTGCCAGCAGCTCCAGGGGGTGGGAAGAGACCCAGTACTTC.

The chain has TRBV6-5 and TRBJ2-5; the D gene is possibly TRBD1 (7 bases). The V gene lost 8 bases and the J gene lost 8 bases, with 12 bases spanning the gap. This CDR3 spans 11 amino acids. The germline CDR1 and CDR2 sequences are MNHEY and SVGAGI. The CDR3 bases are TGTGCCAGCGGAGGAGGGGGCACCCAGTACTTC. This translates into CASGGGGTQYF.

The CDR3: CASRRQGYTDTQYF. In DNA, the CDR3 is TGTGCCAGTAGAAGACAGGGATATACAGATACGCAGTATTTT. The chain carries TRBV19 and TRBJ2-3; the match to TRBD1 covers 7 bases. This CDR3 has 14 residues. Trimming cost V 6 bases and J 3 bases; bases outside gene matches: 6. Germline V lookup: CDR1 LNHDA, CDR2 SQIVND (reference sequence).

V usage is TRBV5-4 and J usage is TRBJ2-7; 10 nucleotides agree with TRBD2. CDR1 SGHNT and CDR2 YYREEE come from the germline V gene (reference sequence). V shed 5 bases, J shed 6 bases, and the junction held 14 bases outside the gene matches. The CDR3 consists of 16 residues. The CDR3 loop reads CASSRQRGGQIFEQYF. As DNA, the CDR3 is TGTGCCAGCAGTCGCCAGCGGGGGGGCCAAATTTTCGAGCAGTACTTC.

V usage is TRBV9 and J usage is TRBJ1-2; D gene unclear. The CDR3 consists of 13 residues. Germline V gene data show CDR1 as SGDLS and CDR2 as YYNGEE. The V end was cut by 0 bases, the J end by 6 bases, with 9 bases between. The CDR3 DNA reads TGTGCCAGCAGCGTAGTCCCATCCCATGGCTACACCTTC. Encoded protein: CASSVVPSHGYTF.